The clone carrying this T cell receptor beta chain appeared a few times. The antigen is undetermined. These data come from a study of beta chain features in type 1 diabetes. Overall study: Taken together, all samples contributed more than 90,000,000 examined sorted cells. Whole-study results and caveats: HLA effects on TCRB rearrangement stayed unresolved here. Moderately but significantly shorter TCRB CDR3s were found in Type 1 diabetes patients in all four CD4+ subsets.

V lost 3 bases and J lost 4; bases outside the gene matches: 5. This CDR3 is built from 16 residues. Germline V gives CDR1 LGHNA, CDR2 YSLEER. Expressed TCRB transcripts were sequenced, since all the RNA that had been isolated was reverse transcribed. Assay used: immunoSEQ multiplex PCR; TCRdb lists only in-frame clones, some missing. The sample yields about 150,000 clones, approximately 10% seen once. The receptor was isolated from a man aged 25-45 years with type 1 diabetes. The specimen sequenced was central memory CD4+ T cells from blood. J is TRBJ2-2 and V is TRBV4-3; 10 bases agree with TRBD2. The DNA of the CDR3 is TGCGCCAGCAGCCATCCTAGCGGGAGCCCCACCGGGGAGCTGTTTTTT. Translation gives CASSHPSGSPTGELFF.